What follows describes a single T cell receptor beta chain. Its antigen is still unknown. The CDR3 is made up of 14 amino acids. Per the germline V gene, CDR1 is SEHNR and CDR2 is FQNEAQ (reference sequence). Measured with immunoSEQ multiplex PCR; TCRdb has only the in-frame clones, and not every one. The profile shows about 130,000 clones, more than 80% of them singletons. The data are from a study of graft-versus-host responses after intestinal transplantation. The origin of this receptor is a human donor who received an intestinal transplant. V usage is TRBV7-9 and J usage is TRBJ2-2; tentative D call: TRBD1 (6 bases). This specimen was unstimulated CD4+ T cells sorted from spleen or lymph node cells, taken before intestinal transplant. CDR3 residues: CVFDRDTPRGELFF. DNA of the CDR3: TGTGTTTTTGACCGGGACACCCCTCGCGGGGAGCTGTTTTTT.